The T cell receptor (beta chain) under discussion was sequenced for a study of CD8 T cells in Susac syndrome. Reverse transcription of roughly 0.5 to 1 ug RNA was carried out with random hexamers. The TCR beta CDR3 was amplified by immunoSEQ multiplex PCR across 54 Vbeta, 13 Jbeta. TCRdb re-derived calls from the immunoSEQ multiplex PCR reads in MiXCR, one entry per CDR3 protein. The sample records 130,000 to 150,000 distinct CDR3 sequences, around 95% being singletons. Study observations and caveats: Where Susac syndrome CD4+ T cell repertoires were concerned, no clonal expansion was evident.

This clonotype was seen just once. Its antigen is as yet unknown. The CDR3 is made up of 15 amino acids. Trimming removed 3 bases from V and 9 bases from J; junction bases left unmatched: 9. In germline, CDR1 is SGHRS, CDR2 YFSETQ. This TCR derives from a human donor with Susac syndrome. This chain connects TRBV5-1 to TRBJ2-3; 11 bases are shared with TRBD1. Sequenced input: CD4+ T cells from PBMCs. The CDR3 is CASSYGQGAGRTQYF. CDR3 bases: TGCGCCAGCAGCTACGGACAGGGGGCAGGTAGAACGCAGTATTTT.